This is a list of T cell receptor beta chains from one sample in a study of blood T cells in healthy people across ages. TCRdb re-called the 5' RACE reads through MiXCR, storing one row per CDR3 protein. This sample has roughly 1.4 million distinct CDR3 sequences, with around 59% found just once. The sequenced sample was blood. The receptor set was obtained from a man aged 18 to 29 in good health. Each CDR3 is given with its conserved first and last residue. D genes are given only for firm matches. Clone sizes are given selectively: once, few, many, or a class where the clone is expanded.

V	size	J	D	CDR3	DNA
TRBV20-1	-	TRBJ2-7	TRBD1	CSASDRASYEQYF	TGCAGTGCTTCGGACAGGGCCAGCTACGAGCAGTACTTC
TRBV20-1	-	TRBJ2-1	-	CSAPVAGHVASYNEQFF	TGCAGTGCTCCCGTTGCGGGACATGTCGCCTCCTACAATGAGCAGTTCTTC
TRBV2	-	TRBJ2-1	-	CASFVGEQFF	TGTGCCAGTTTTGTGGGTGAGCAGTTCTTC
TRBV7-9	-	TRBJ2-5	-	CASSSRDGPFLQETQYF	TGTGCCAGCAGCTCCCGGGACGGACCCTTCCTCCAAGAGACCCAGTACTTC
TRBV4-3	-	TRBJ2-7	TRBD2	CASSQSSSGASGGYEQYF	TGCGCCAGCAGCCAATCTTCCTCAGGGGCTAGCGGGGGTTACGAGCAGTACTTC
TRBV9	-	TRBJ2-5	-	CASSAAGPGVGETQYF	TGTGCCAGCAGCGCAGCTGGGCCAGGGGTTGGGGAGACCCAGTACTTC
TRBV18	-	TRBJ1-1	-	CASSLLQGRMNTEAFF	TGTGCCAGCTCACTTCTACAGGGAAGGATGAACACTGAAGCTTTCTTT
TRBV20-1	-	TRBJ1-6	TRBD1	CSARDDRGFLNSPLHF	TGCAGTGCTAGAGATGACAGGGGGTTCCTTAATTCACCCCTCCACTTT
TRBV4-1	-	TRBJ2-1	-	CASSQGLDRRPYNEQFF	TGCGCCAGCAGCCAAGGACTCGACAGAAGGCCCTACAATGAGCAGTTCTTC
TRBV27	-	TRBJ1-2	-	CASSLAPGYYGYTF	TGTGCCAGCAGTTTAGCGCCGGGGTACTATGGCTACACCTTC
TRBV10-3	-	TRBJ2-1	-	CAISESRGSNEQFF	TGTGCCATCAGTGAATCCAGGGGATCTAATGAGCAGTTCTTC
TRBV12-3/TRBV12-4	-	TRBJ2-2	-	CASSSPPRDTGELFF	TGTGCCAGCAGTTCCCCCCCTCGGGACACCGGGGAGCTGTTTTTT
TRBV29-1	-	TRBJ1-2	TRBD1	CSVVRDRGPSGYTF	TGCAGCGTCGTCCGGGACAGGGGGCCGAGTGGCTACACCTTC
TRBV5-1	-	TRBJ2-1	-	CASSLGGEGGNEQFF	TGCGCCAGCAGCTTGGGCGGCGAGGGTGGCAATGAGCAGTTCTTC
TRBV5-1	once	TRBJ2-7	-	CASSLEVGEKSYEQYF	TGCGCCAGCAGCTTGGAGGTGGGAGAGAAGTCCTACGAGCAGTACTTC
TRBV6-5	-	TRBJ2-5	TRBD2	CASSYTYPAGGRQETQYF	TGTGCCAGCAGTTACACCTATCCAGCGGGGGGACGACAAGAGACCCAGTACTTC
TRBV28	-	TRBJ2-5	-	CASSRLGGEETQYF	TGTGCCAGCAGTAGACTCGGAGGGGAAGAGACCCAGTACTTC
TRBV6-6	-	TRBJ1-1	-	CATDGGTEAFF	TGTGCCACCGATGGGGGGACTGAAGCTTTCTTT
TRBV6-2/TRBV6-3	-	TRBJ2-1	-	CASSRRGQITHEQFF	TGTGCCAGCAGCCGCCGTGGACAGATCACCCATGAGCAGTTCTTC
TRBV11-2	-	TRBJ2-1	-	CASSPPYLSSYNEQFF	TGTGCCAGCAGCCCCCCCTACCTGAGCTCCTACAATGAGCAGTTCTTC
TRBV25-1	-	TRBJ2-1	TRBD2	CASSEYPLAGGPGNEQFF	TGTGCCAGCAGTGAATATCCCCTAGCGGGGGGGCCGGGCAATGAGCAGTTCTTC
TRBV29-1	few	TRBJ2-1	TRBD2	CSVRREMYEQFF	TGCAGCGTTAGGCGGGAGATGTATGAGCAGTTCTTC
TRBV4-2	-	TRBJ2-2	-	CASSQLTSDQYPGELFF	TGTGCCAGCAGCCAACTAACGAGCGACCAATATCCCGGGGAGCTGTTTTTT
TRBV6-6	few	TRBJ2-1	-	CASSYPQSNEQFF	TGTGCCAGCAGTTATCCCCAGTCCAATGAGCAGTTCTTC
TRBV7-9	few	TRBJ2-7	TRBD1	CASSSDRGGYEQYF	TGTGCCAGCAGTTCTGACAGGGGGGGCTACGAGCAGTACTTC
TRBV10-3	once	TRBJ2-1	-	CAISDRGGRDEGETQFF	TGTGCCATCAGTGACCGCGGAGGGCGGGACGAGGGGGAGACCCAGTTCTTC
TRBV4-1	-	TRBJ2-1	TRBD2	CASSQEWGSLADNEQFF	TGCGCCAGCAGCCAAGAATGGGGGAGCCTAGCGGACAATGAGCAGTTCTTC
TRBV7-2	-	TRBJ2-5	-	CASSLSRATQETQYF	TGTGCCAGCAGCTTAAGTAGGGCCACCCAAGAGACCCAGTACTTC
TRBV29-1	-	TRBJ2-1	-	CSVELITTEGEQFF	TGCAGCGTTGAGCTAATCACGACGGAGGGTGAGCAGTTCTTC
TRBV27	-	TRBJ2-5	TRBD2	CASSLGEDAGEQYF	TGTGCCAGCAGTTTAGGGGAGGATGCGGGAGAGCAGTACTTC
TRBV1	-	TRBJ2-6	-	CTSTHPSSSGANVLTF	TGCACCAGCACGCACCCTTCAAGCTCTGGGGCCAACGTCCTGACTTTC
TRBV12-3/TRBV12-4	many	TRBJ2-4	-	CASSLEGLAKNIQYF	TGTGCCAGCAGTTTAGAGGGGCTAGCCAAAAACATTCAGTACTTC
TRBV6-1	-	TRBJ2-7	-	CASRSPRKKGMEYEQYF	TGTGCCAGCAGGAGCCCCCGGAAGAAGGGGATGGAGTACGAGCAGTACTTC
TRBV4-2	-	TRBJ2-5	-	CASSRDHFQETQYF	TGTGCCAGCAGCCGGGACCACTTCCAAGAGACCCAGTACTTC
TRBV20-1	-	TRBJ2-1	-	CSAGAANEQFF	TGCAGTGCAGGGGCGGCGAATGAGCAGTTCTTC
TRBV12-3/TRBV12-4	-	TRBJ1-1	-	CASSPSTEAFF	TGTGCCAGCAGTCCGTCCACTGAAGCTTTCTTT
TRBV18	-	TRBJ2-5	-	CASSPSTREETQYF	TGTGCCAGCTCACCAAGCACTCGGGAAGAGACCCAGTACTTC
TRBV6-1	-	TRBJ2-7	-	CASREDGKDLEQYF	TGTGCCAGCAGAGAAGACGGGAAAGACCTGGAGCAGTACTTC
TRBV20-1	-	TRBJ2-5	-	CSAPLVGDRGTQYF	TGCAGTGCTCCCCTAGTCGGGGATCGGGGGACCCAGTACTTC
TRBV4-2	-	TRBJ2-1	-	CASSHLRRAGTDEQFF	TGTGCCAGCAGCCATCTCAGGCGGGCGGGTACGGATGAGCAGTTCTTC
TRBV20-1	-	TRBJ2-1	-	CSAHIPMGYNEQFF	TGCAGTGCTCACATCCCAATGGGGTACAATGAGCAGTTCTTC
TRBV29-1	-	TRBJ1-2	TRBD1	CSVAGGAGGYTF	TGCAGCGTCGCAGGGGGGGCAGGTGGCTACACCTTC
TRBV20-1	once	TRBJ2-7	-	CSSRGRAVGEQYF	TGCAGTTCCAGGGGGAGGGCGGTGGGCGAGCAGTACTTC
TRBV4-2	once	TRBJ2-7	TRBD1	CASSQMGQFLNEQYF	TGTGCCAGCAGCCAAATGGGACAGTTCCTGAATGAGCAGTACTTC
TRBV7-9	-	TRBJ1-2	TRBD1	CASSTWDREGIYTF	TGTGCCAGCAGCACCTGGGACAGGGAAGGGATCTACACCTTC
TRBV15	-	TRBJ2-7	-	CATSRELIGRYYEQYF	TGTGCCACCAGCAGAGAGCTGATCGGCAGATACTACGAGCAGTACTTC
TRBV4-1	-	TRBJ2-2	TRBD2	CASSNAGGSLGGELFF	TGCGCCAGCAGCAACGCCGGCGGGAGTCTGGGCGGGGAGCTGTTTTTT
TRBV18	-	TRBJ1-3	-	CASSVESAGNTIYF	TGTGCCAGCTCAGTCGAGTCCGCCGGAAACACCATATATTTT